Presented here are 8 T cell receptor beta chains from one specimen sequenced in a study of blood T cell repertoires in COVID-19. Sequenced by immunoSEQ multiplex PCR; TCRdb stores in-frame clones only, minus some. This table holds some 190,000 clones, more than 75% found once. What was sequenced was peripheral blood. Receptors were obtained from a woman of 80 years or more with acute or convalescent COVID-19.

This chain connects TRBV13 to TRBJ2-7; TRBD2 agrees at 7 bases. The germline V gene encodes CDR1 PRHDT and CDR2 FYEKMQ (reference sequence). The CDR3 sequence is 15 residues long. J was trimmed by 0 bases and V by 5 bases; bases with no gene match: 7. CDR3 nucleotides: TGTGCCAGCAGCCCTTTAGCGGGTAGCTCCTACGAGCAGTACTTC. Residues: CASSPLAGSSYEQYF.

This chain uses TRBV28 with TRBJ2-1, with 7 positions matching TRBD2. Per the germline V gene, CDR1 is MDHEN and CDR2 is SYDVKM. There are 15 residues in the CDR3. Trimming removed 7 bases from V and 8 bases from J; junction bases left unmatched: 14. This CDR3 is CASNPWEGYQDEQFF. In DNA form, the CDR3 reads TGTGCCAGCAACCCTTGGGAGGGCTATCAGGATGAGCAGTTCTTC.

This rearrangement joins TRBV4-3 to TRBJ2-2; D remains ambiguous. The CDR3 has 14 residues. From germline, CDR1 is LGHNA and CDR2 YSLEER. V gave up 1 base and J gave up 5 bases, with 8 bases separating them. CDR3 amino acids: CASSQVVSTGELFF. The CDR3 nucleotides are TGCGCCAGCAGCCAAGTTGTCTCTACCGGGGAGCTGTTTTTT.

The sample holds one count of this clone. This rearrangement joins TRBV18 to TRBJ1-1; D is ambiguous. In germline, CDR1 is KGHSH, CDR2 LQKENI. The CDR3 spans 16 residues. V lost 6 bases and J 1 base, leaving 18 bases between the germline ends. This chain's CDR3 is CASSSLAGPENTEAFF. The CDR3, as DNA: TGTGCCAGCTCCTCACTAGCCGGGCCCGAGAACACTGAAGCTTTCTTT.

This chain connects TRBV2 to TRBJ1-5; the D is unclear. V gave up 5 bases and J gave up 0 bases, with 11 bases separating them. From germline, CDR1 is SNHLY and CDR2 FYNNEI. The CDR3 is 15 amino acids. DNA for the CDR3: TGTGCCAGCAGTACGATAACAGCTAGCAATCAGCCCCAGCATTTT. This sequence encodes CASSTITASNQPQHF.

Only a few counts were recorded for this clone. This chain joins TRBV27 and TRBJ1-2, with D tentatively TRBD1 (5 bases). CDR1 MNHEY and CDR2 SMNVEV come from the germline V gene (reference sequence). The CDR3 contains 13 residues. V lost 3 bases and J lost 4, with 9 bases in between. CDR3 bases: TGTGCCAGCAGTTTTGGGGGGTCCTATGGCTACACCTTC. This sequence encodes CASSFGGSYGYTF.

The CDR3 nucleotides read TGTGCCAGCAGTCCGGGACTTGGGAGAAACACCATATATTTT. Encoded protein: CASSPGLGRNTIYF. J is TRBJ1-3 and V is TRBV6-2 or TRBV6-3, with D maybe TRBD1 (5 bases). This CDR3 has 14 amino acids. Germline values: CDR1 MNHEY, CDR2 SVGEGT. V was pared by 5 bases and J by 5 bases, with 13 bases between.

The V and J genes are TRBV5-1 and TRBJ1-2, with unresolved D. With 4 bases removed from V and 8 bases from J, the gap between germline ends came to 18 bases. Germline V lookup: CDR1 SGHRS, CDR2 YFSETQ. There are 14 residues in the CDR3. The CDR3 here is CASSPQLGGRGYTF. As DNA, the CDR3 is TGCGCCAGCAGCCCCCAGTTGGGAGGGCGAGGCTACACCTTC.